These T cell receptor beta chains were read from a single sample in a study of OX40 agonist ivuxolimab in advanced cancers. Using immunoSEQ multiplex PCR, the repertoire was profiled, and TCRdb retains in-frame clones only, with some absent. The repertoire has around 8,000 clones, around 87% of them found once; the top ten carry around 4%. Sequencing used CD4+ or CD8+ T cells sorted from blood, obtained in a trial of the OX40 agonist ivuxolimab. The receptor set was obtained from an adult with an advanced solid tumor such as melanoma, head and neck, liver or kidney cancer. CDR3s include the opening cysteine and the closing phenylalanine or tryptophan. Each record gives: D gene, clone size, V gene, J gene, CDR3 protein, CDR3 DNA. The D gene is left open where the match is weak. Clone size appears in some rows only: once, few, many, or a class for an expanded clone.

D gene: -
clone size: -
V gene: TRBV5-4
J gene: TRBJ1-1
CDR3 protein: CASSLAGGNTEAFF
CDR3 DNA: TGTGCCAGCAGCTTGGCCGGCGGGAACACTGAAGCTTTCTTT

D gene: TRBD2
clone size: -
V gene: TRBV9
J gene: TRBJ2-7
CDR3 protein: CASSSGRDEQYF
CDR3 DNA: TGTGCCAGCAGCTCAGGGAGGGACGAGCAGTACTTC

D gene: -
clone size: -
V gene: TRBV19
J gene: TRBJ1-2
CDR3 protein: CASSPGPGSYYGYTF
CDR3 DNA: TGTGCCAGTAGTCCCGGACCCGGGTCCTACTATGGCTACACCTTC

D gene: -
clone size: -
V gene: TRBV6-5
J gene: TRBJ1-3
CDR3 protein: CARSWSDSGNTIYF
CDR3 DNA: TGTGCCCGCAGTTGGAGCGACTCTGGAAACACCATATATTTT

D gene: -
clone size: -
V gene: TRBV19
J gene: TRBJ2-1
CDR3 protein: CASSISNGGQFF
CDR3 DNA: TGTGCCAGTAGTATATCTAACGGGGGGCAGTTCTTC

D gene: -
clone size: few
V gene: TRBV5-8
J gene: TRBJ2-1
CDR3 protein: CASSRGARINEQFF
CDR3 DNA: TGTGCCAGCAGCCGCGGGGCGCGCATCAATGAGCAGTTCTTC

D gene: TRBD2
clone size: few
V gene: TRBV4-2
J gene: TRBJ2-1
CDR3 protein: CASSQDTRREGNNEQFF
CDR3 DNA: TGTGCCAGCAGCCAAGATACGCGGCGGGAGGGGAACAATGAGCAGTTCTTC

D gene: TRBD2
clone size: -
V gene: TRBV5-1
J gene: TRBJ2-3
CDR3 protein: CASSWGLAGDSDTQYF
CDR3 DNA: TGCGCCAGCAGCTGGGGGCTAGCGGGAGATTCAGATACGCAGTATTTT

D gene: -
clone size: -
V gene: TRBV20-1
J gene: TRBJ2-1
CDR3 protein: CSATGLVEQFF
CDR3 DNA: TGCAGTGCTACGGGTCTTGTCGAGCAGTTCTTC

D gene: TRBD1
clone size: -
V gene: TRBV4-1
J gene: TRBJ1-3
CDR3 protein: CASSQSGTGTSGNTIYF
CDR3 DNA: TGCGCCAGCAGCCAATCCGGGACAGGGACGTCTGGAAACACCATATATTTT

D gene: -
clone size: -
V gene: TRBV2
J gene: TRBJ1-2
CDR3 protein: CASRGRTNDGYTF
CDR3 DNA: TGTGCCAGCAGGGGACGCACGAACGACGGCTACACCTTC